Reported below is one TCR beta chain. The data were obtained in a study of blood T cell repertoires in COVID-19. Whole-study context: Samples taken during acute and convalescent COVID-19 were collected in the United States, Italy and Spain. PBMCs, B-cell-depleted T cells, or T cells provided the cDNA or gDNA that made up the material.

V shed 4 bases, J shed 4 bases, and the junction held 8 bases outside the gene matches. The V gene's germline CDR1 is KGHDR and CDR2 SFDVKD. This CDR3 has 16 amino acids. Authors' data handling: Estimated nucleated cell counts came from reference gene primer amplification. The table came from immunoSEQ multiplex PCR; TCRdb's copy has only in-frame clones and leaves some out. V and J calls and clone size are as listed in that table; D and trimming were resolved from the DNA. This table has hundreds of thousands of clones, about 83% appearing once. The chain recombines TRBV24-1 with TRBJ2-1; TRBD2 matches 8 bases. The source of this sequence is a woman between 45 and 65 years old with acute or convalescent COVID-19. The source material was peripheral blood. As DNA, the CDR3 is TGTGCCACCAGTGAGCCTACTAGCGGATCTTACAATGAGCAGTTCTTC. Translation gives CATSEPTSGSYNEQFF.